This section outlines one T cell receptor (beta chain) sequence together with its context. Its antigen is currently unknown. CDR1 is LNHDA and CDR2 is SQIVND in the germline V gene (reference sequence). The length of the CDR3 is 18 residues. V lost 0 bases, J lost 1 base, and 17 bases lay in between. The data stem from a study of T cell repertoires in cytomegalovirus infection. The wider study: Epitope selection comprised recently identified HLA-C-restricted CMV epitopes and well-studied HLA-B-restricted CMV epitopes. TCR beta signatures that were public indicated CMV infection and matching HLA type.

MiXCR, applied by TCRdb to the reads, yields one record per CDR3 protein. Of approximately 910,000 distinct CDR3 sequences listed, under 40% are singletons. Study outcomes and limitations: Carriers of CMV plus the relevant HLA were identified by cumulative public TCR beta family frequency. There were HLA-C-restricted CMV-specific TCR beta clonotypes dominating the ex vivo response.

The source material was cultured CD8+ T cells from PBMCs, sampled from culture after CMV antigen stimulation. The chain carries TRBV19 and TRBJ2-3; TRBD2 is a possible D gene (7 bases). The TCR sequence derives from a human donor in good health (CMV status not recorded). Some clones in this sample may be carry-over from other donors' samples. In DNA form, the CDR3 reads TGTGCCAGTAGTATAGAGTGGGGGGGCCTTTCTCGCACAGATACGCAGTATTTT. This translates into CASSIEWGGLSRTDTQYF.